This T cell receptor (beta chain) was sequenced during a study of blood T cell repertoires in COVID-19. The repertoire was sequenced with immunoSEQ multiplex PCR; TCRdb's copy has only in-frame clones and lacks some. This repertoire shows a few hundred thousand clones, 85% to 90% found once; its top ten account for 1.5% to 2%. This CDR3 is 14 amino acids long. V was shortened by 6 bases and J by 0 bases, with 8 bases between the two germline ends. CDR1 and CDR2 (germline): SEHNR, FQNEAQ (reference sequence). The receptor was isolated from an older woman who had recovered from COVID-19. What was sequenced was PBMCs or T cells enriched from blood (not recorded which). The chain is built from TRBV7-9 and TRBJ1-4; D uncertain. In nucleotides, the CDR3 is TGTGCCAGCAGTACGAGGTCAACTAATGAAAAACTGTTTTTT. Protein product: CASSTRSTNEKLFF.